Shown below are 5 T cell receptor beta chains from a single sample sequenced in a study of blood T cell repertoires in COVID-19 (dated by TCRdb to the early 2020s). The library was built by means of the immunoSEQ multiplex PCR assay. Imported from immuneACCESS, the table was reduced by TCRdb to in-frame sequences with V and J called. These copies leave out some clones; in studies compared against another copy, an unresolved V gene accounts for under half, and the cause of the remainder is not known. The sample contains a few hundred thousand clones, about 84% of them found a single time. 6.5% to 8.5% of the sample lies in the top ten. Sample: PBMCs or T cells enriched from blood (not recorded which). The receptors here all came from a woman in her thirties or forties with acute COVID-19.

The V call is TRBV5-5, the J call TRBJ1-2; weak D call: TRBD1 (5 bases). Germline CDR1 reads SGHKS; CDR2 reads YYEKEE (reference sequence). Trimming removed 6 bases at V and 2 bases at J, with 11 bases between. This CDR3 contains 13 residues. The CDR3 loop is CASTLQENYGYTF. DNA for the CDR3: TGTGCCAGCACATTACAGGAGAACTATGGCTACACCTTC.

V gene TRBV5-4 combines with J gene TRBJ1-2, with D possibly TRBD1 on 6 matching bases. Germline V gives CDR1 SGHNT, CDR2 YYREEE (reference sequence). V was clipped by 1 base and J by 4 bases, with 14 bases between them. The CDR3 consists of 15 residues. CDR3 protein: CASSLSQNRVYGYTF. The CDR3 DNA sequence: TGTGCCAGCAGCTTGAGTCAAAACAGGGTCTATGGCTACACCTTC.

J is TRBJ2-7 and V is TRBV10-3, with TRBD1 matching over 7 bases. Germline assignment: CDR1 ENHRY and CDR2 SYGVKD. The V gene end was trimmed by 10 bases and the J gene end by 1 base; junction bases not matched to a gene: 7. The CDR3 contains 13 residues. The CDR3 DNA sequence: TGTGCCAGCAAGGGGGCACCTTCCTACGAGCAGTACTTC. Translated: CASKGAPSYEQYF.

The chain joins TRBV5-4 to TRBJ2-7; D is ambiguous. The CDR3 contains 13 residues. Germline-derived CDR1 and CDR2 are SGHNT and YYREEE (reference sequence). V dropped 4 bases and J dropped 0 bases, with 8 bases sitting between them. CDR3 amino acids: CASSSTPSYEQYF. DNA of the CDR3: TGTGCCAGCAGCAGTACACCCTCCTACGAGCAGTACTTC.

The CDR3 loop is CASSRYTEAFF. CDR3 DNA: TGTGCCAGCTCACGGTACACTGAAGCTTTCTTT. The rearrangement joins TRBV7-2 to TRBJ1-1; D is ambiguous. Germline values: CDR1 SGHTA, CDR2 FQGNSA. The length of the CDR3 is 11 residues. Between the trimmed V and J ends, which lost 8 bases and 3 bases, there was a span of 7 bases.